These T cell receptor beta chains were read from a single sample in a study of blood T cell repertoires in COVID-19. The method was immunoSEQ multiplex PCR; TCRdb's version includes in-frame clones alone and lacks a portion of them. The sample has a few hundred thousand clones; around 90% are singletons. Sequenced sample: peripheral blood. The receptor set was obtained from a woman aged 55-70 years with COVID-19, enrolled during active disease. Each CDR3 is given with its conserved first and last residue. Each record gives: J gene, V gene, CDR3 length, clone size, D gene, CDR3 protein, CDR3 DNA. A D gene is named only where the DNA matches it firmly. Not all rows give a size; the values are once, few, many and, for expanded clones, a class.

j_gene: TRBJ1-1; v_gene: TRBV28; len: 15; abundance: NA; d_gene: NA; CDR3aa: CASSYLGAGDTEAFF; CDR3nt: TGTGCCAGCAGTTACCTGGGGGCGGGGGACACTGAAGCTTTCTTT
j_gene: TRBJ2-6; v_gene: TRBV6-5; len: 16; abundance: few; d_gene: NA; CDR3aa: CASSYFRSSGANVLTF; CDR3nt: TGTGCCAGCAGTTACTTTCGGTCTTCTGGGGCCAACGTCCTGACTTTC
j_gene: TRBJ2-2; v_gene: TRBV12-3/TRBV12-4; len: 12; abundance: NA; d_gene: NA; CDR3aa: CASGMGPGELFF; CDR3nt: TGTGCCAGCGGAATGGGGCCCGGGGAGCTGTTTTTT
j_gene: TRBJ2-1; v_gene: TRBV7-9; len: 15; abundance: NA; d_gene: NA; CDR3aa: CASSPRDWTYNEQFF; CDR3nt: TGTGCCAGCAGCCCCCGGGACTGGACCTACAATGAGCAGTTCTTC
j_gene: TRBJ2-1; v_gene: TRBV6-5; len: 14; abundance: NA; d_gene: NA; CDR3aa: CALDRERDYNEQFF; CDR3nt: TGTGCCCTAGACCGGGAAAGGGACTACAATGAGCAGTTCTTC
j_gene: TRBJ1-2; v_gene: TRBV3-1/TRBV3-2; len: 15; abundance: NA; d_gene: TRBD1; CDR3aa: CASSQGTGGYYGYTF; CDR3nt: TGTGCCAGCAGCCAGGGGACAGGGGGATACTATGGCTACACCTTC
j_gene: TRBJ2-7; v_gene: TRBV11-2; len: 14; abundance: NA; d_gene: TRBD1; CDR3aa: CASSLIWDSYEQYF; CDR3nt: TGTGCCAGCAGCTTAATTTGGGACAGCTACGAGCAGTACTTC
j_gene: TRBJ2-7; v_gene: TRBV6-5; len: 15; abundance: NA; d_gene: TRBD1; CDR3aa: CASSNPRGRVHEQYF; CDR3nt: TGTGCCAGCAGTAACCCTAGGGGGCGCGTCCACGAGCAGTACTTC
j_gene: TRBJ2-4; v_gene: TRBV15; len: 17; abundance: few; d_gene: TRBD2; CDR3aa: CATSVLGGNNAKNIQYF; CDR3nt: TGTGCCACCAGCGTCCTGGGAGGGAATAACGCCAAAAACATTCAGTACTTC
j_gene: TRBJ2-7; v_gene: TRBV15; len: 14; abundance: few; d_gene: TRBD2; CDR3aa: CATRPGTSSYEQYF; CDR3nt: TGTGCCACCCGTCCGGGGACTAGCTCCTACGAGCAGTACTTC
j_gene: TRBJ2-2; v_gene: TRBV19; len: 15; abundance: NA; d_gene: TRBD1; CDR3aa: CASSLTGGRTGELFF; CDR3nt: TGTGCCAGTAGTCTAACAGGGGGTCGGACCGGGGAGCTGTTTTTT
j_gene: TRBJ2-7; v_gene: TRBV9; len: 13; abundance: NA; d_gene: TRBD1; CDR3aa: CASSSATGYEQYF; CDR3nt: TGTGCCAGCAGCTCAGCGACAGGGTACGAGCAGTACTTC
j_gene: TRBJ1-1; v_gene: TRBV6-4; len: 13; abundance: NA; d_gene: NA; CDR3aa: CASSGEMNTEAFF; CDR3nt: TGTGCCAGCAGTGGTGAGATGAACACTGAAGCTTTCTTT
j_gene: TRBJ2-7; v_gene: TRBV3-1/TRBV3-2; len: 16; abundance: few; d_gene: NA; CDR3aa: CASSQVGGQDSYEQYF; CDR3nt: TGTGCCAGCAGCCAAGTTGGGGGCCAGGACTCCTACGAGCAGTACTTC
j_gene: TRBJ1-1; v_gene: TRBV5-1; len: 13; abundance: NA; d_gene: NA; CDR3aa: CASSLAFQGFAFF; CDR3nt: TGCGCCAGCAGCTTGGCGTTTCAGGGTTTTGCTTTCTTT
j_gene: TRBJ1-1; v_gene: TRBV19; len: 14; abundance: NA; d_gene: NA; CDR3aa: CASSIQGTNTEAFF; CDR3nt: TGTGCCAGTAGTATCCAGGGTACGAACACTGAAGCTTTCTTT
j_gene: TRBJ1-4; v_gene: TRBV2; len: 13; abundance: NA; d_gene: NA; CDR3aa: CASSQPRGEKLFF; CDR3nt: TGTGCCAGCAGTCAACCCCGGGGAGAAAAACTGTTTTTT
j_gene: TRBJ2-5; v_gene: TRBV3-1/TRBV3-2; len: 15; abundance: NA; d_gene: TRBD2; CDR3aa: CASRPGTSGTETQYF; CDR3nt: TGTGCCAGCAGACCCGGGACTAGCGGGACCGAGACCCAGTACTTC
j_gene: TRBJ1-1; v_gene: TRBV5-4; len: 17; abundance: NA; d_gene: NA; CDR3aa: CASSLARGLGGGTEAFF; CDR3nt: TGTGCCAGCAGCTTGGCACGGGGTCTGGGGGGAGGCACTGAAGCTTTCTTT
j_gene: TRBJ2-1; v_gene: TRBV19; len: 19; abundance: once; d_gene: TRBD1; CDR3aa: CASSSRTGVSFRGEHGQFF; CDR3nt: TGTGCCAGTAGTTCCCGGACAGGGGTCAGTTTCCGGGGCGAGCACGGGCAGTTCTTC
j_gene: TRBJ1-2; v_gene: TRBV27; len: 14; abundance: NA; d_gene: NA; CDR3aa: CASSPWGGTGGYTF; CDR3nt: TGTGCCAGCAGTCCATGGGGGGGGACGGGAGGCTACACCTTC
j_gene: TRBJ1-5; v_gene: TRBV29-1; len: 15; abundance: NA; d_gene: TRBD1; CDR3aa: CSVQTGAGGNQPQHF; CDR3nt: TGCAGCGTTCAGACAGGGGCAGGGGGCAATCAGCCCCAGCATTTT
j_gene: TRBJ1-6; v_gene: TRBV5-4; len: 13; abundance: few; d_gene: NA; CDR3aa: CASSLGTTPPLHF; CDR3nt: TGTGCCAGCAGCTTGGGTACAACGCCACCCCTCCACTTT
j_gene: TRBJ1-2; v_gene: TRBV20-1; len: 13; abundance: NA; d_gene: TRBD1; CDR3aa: CSASLTGDYGYTF; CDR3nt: TGCAGTGCTAGTTTGACAGGGGACTATGGCTACACCTTC
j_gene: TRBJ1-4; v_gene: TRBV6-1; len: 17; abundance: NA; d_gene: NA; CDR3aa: CASSDWGREATNEKLFF; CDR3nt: TGTGCCAGCAGTGATTGGGGCCGAGAGGCAACTAATGAAAAACTGTTTTTT
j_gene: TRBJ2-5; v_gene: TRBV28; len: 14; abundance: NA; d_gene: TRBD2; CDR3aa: CASTPSGRGETQYF; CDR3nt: TGTGCCAGCACCCCTAGCGGGAGAGGGGAGACCCAGTACTTC
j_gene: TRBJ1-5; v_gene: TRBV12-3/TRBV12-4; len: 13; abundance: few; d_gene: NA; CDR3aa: CASSLRGEQPQHF; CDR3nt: TGTGCCAGCAGTTTACGGGGAGAGCAGCCCCAGCATTTT
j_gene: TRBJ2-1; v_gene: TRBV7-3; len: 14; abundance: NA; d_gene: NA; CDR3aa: CASSSSGPGNEQFF; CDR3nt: TGTGCCAGCAGCTCATCGGGCCCGGGGAATGAGCAGTTCTTC
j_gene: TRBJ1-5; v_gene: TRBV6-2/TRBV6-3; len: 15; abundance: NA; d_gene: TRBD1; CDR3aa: CASSSGTGGDQPQHF; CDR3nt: TGTGCCAGCAGTTCCGGGACAGGTGGAGATCAGCCCCAGCATTTT
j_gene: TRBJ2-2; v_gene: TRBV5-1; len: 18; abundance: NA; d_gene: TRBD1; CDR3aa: CASSLTPGDRVPTGELFF; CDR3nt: TGCGCCAGCAGCCTCACCCCCGGGGACAGGGTGCCCACCGGGGAGCTGTTTTTT
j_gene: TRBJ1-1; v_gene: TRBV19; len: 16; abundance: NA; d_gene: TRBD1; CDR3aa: CASSLRDRGHGTEAFF; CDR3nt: TGTGCCAGTAGTCTCCGGGACAGGGGGCATGGTACGGAAGCTTTCTTT
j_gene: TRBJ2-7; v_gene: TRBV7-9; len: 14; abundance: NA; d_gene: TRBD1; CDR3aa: CASSAGTEKYEQYF; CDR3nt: TGTGCCAGCAGTGCCGGGACAGAAAAATACGAGCAGTACTTC
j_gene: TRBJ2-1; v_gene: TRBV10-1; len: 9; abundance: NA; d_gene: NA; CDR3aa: CASSGGQFF; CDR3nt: TGCGCCAGCAGCGGGGGGCAGTTCTTC
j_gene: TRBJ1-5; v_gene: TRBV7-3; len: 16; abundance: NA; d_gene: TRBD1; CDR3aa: CASSSRQGFNNQPQHF; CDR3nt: TGTGCCAGCAGCTCAAGACAGGGATTTAACAATCAGCCCCAGCATTTT
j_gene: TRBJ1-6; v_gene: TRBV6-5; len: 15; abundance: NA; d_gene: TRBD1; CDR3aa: CASSLQTGVDSPLHF; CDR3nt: TGTGCCAGCAGTCTCCAGACAGGGGTTGATTCACCCCTCCACTTT
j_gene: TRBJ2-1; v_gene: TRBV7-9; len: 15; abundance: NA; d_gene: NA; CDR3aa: CASSLDGSSYNEQFF; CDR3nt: TGTGCCAGCAGCTTGGACGGGAGCTCCTACAATGAGCAGTTCTTC
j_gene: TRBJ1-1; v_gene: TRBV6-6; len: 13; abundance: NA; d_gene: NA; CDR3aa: CASSPEYGTEAFF; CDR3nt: TGTGCCAGCAGCCCGGAGTATGGAACTGAAGCTTTCTTT
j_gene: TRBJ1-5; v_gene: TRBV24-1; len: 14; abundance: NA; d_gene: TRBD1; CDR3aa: CATRATGIDQPQHF; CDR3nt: TGTGCCACCAGAGCGACAGGGATAGATCAGCCCCAGCATTTT
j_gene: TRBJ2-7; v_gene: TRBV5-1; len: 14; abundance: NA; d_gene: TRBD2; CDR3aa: CASSLAGGHYEQYF; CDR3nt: TGCGCCAGCAGCTTAGCGGGAGGGCATTACGAGCAGTACTTC
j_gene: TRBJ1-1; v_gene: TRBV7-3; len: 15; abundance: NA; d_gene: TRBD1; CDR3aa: CASSPRQGPGAEAFF; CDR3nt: TGTGCCAGCAGCCCCCGACAGGGGCCGGGGGCTGAAGCTTTCTTT
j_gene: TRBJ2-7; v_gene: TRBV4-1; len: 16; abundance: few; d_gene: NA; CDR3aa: CASSQDWGRYYGEQYF; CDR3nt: TGCGCCAGCAGCCAAGATTGGGGCCGGTACTACGGCGAGCAGTACTTC
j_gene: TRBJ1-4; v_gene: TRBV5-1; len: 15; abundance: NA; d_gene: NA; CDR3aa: CASSLEGRENEKLFF; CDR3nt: TGCGCCAGCAGCTTGGAAGGCAGGGAAAATGAAAAACTGTTTTTT
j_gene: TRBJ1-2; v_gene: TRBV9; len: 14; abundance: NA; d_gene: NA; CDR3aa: CASSVGPENYGYTF; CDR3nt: TGTGCCAGCAGCGTAGGTCCGGAGAACTATGGCTACACCTTC
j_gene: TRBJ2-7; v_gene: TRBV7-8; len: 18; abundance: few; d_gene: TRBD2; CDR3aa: CASSLNRIAGGSRREQYF; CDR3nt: TGTGCCAGCAGCTTAAACCGCATAGCGGGAGGTAGTCGGCGCGAGCAGTACTTC
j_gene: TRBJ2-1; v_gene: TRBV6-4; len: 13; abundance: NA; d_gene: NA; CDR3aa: CASSREYYDEQFF; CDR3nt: TGTGCCAGCAGTCGGGAGTATTACGATGAGCAGTTCTTC
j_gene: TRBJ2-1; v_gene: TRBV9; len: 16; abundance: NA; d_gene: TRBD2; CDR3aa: CASSVVASGSPHEQFF; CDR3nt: TGTGCCAGCAGCGTAGTCGCTAGCGGGAGCCCCCATGAGCAGTTCTTC
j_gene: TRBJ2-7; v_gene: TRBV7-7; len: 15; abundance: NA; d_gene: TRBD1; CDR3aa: CASSPGTGPNYEQYF; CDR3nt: TGTGCCAGCAGCCCTGGGACAGGGCCGAACTACGAGCAGTACTTC
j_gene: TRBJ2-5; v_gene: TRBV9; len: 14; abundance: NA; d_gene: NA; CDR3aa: CASSVDGVQETQYF; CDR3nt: TGTGCCAGCAGCGTAGACGGGGTACAAGAGACCCAGTACTTC
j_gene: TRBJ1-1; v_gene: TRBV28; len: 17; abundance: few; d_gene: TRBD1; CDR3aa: CASILRRGGRANTEAFF; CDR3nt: TGTGCCAGCATCCTTCGGCGAGGGGGCCGAGCGAACACTGAAGCTTTCTTT
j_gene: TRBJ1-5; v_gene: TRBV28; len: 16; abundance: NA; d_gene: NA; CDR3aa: CASTPRGFYFNQPQHF; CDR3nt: TGTGCCAGCACCCCACGGGGGTTTTATTTCAATCAGCCCCAGCATTTT
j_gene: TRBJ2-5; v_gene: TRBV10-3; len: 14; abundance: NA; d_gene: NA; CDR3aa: CAISEGGIQETQYF; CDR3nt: TGTGCCATCAGTGAGGGGGGGATTCAAGAGACCCAGTACTTC
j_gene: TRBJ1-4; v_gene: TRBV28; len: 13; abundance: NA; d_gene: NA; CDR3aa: CASSPGQIEKLFF; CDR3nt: TGTGCCAGCAGTCCCGGACAGATTGAAAAACTGTTTTTT